This T cell receptor beta chain appears in the sequencing data of a study of cytomegalovirus exposure and HLA in healthy donors. Germline-derived CDR1 and CDR2 are MDHEN and SYDVKM. The CDR3 loop spans 15 amino acids. Trimming pared 2 bases from V and 4 bases from J, leaving 14 bases between. Using immunoSEQ multiplex PCR, the repertoire was profiled, and TCRdb retains in-frame clones only, with some absent. The repertoire holds under 200,000 clones, with roughly 82% as singletons. The chain joins TRBV28 to TRBJ1-2; a possible D gene is TRBD1 (5 bases). This clonotype originated in a young man in good health and CMV-seropositive. Sequencing used PBMCs. The CDR3 is CASSLGTGGFYGYTF. For the CDR3, the DNA is TGTGCCAGCAGTTTAGGGACCGGGGGTTTCTATGGCTACACCTTC.